Sequencing of this TCR beta chain was carried out in a study of T-cell reconstitution after alpha-beta-depleted transplantation in children. Study outcomes and limitations: Counts and diversity of T cells one year after transplant came mostly from newly produced T cells. Reported findings indicate that, about two months after transplant, alpha-beta T cells came from several hundred expanded clones, which were derived from non-depleted graft cells. Several patients had high TCRbeta diversity at day 60; it came from surviving recipient T cells and thymic progenitors.

This clonotype has only a few counts. Its specificity is not known. Germline values: CDR1 SGHDN, CDR2 FVKESK. V was clipped by 4 bases and J by 3 bases, with 12 bases between them. The length of the CDR3 is 14 residues. Preparing the TCRbeta library involved the use of unique molecular identifiers. TCRdb redid the calling of the PCR reads with MiXCR, one entry per CDR3 protein. Found here are roughly 350,000 distinct CDR3 sequences, about a sixth of them singletons; the top ten hold roughly 40%. This specimen was PBMCs, mostly from graft donor cells, taken 360 days after TCRalphabeta/CD19-depleted stem cell transplant. The chain recombines TRBV14 with TRBJ1-1; D ambiguous. The source is a male patient aged 2-15 years who had a stem cell transplant for acute lymphoblastic leukemia, so the T cells may come from the graft donor. CDR3 in amino acids: CASSPHLRYTEAFF. The CDR3 DNA is TGTGCCAGCAGCCCCCATTTGCGGTACACTGAAGCTTTCTTT.